This TCR beta chain originates from a study of cytomegalovirus exposure and HLA in healthy donors (dated by TCRdb to about 2017). Some background on the complete study: An earlier analysis of some 600 of the donors reported around 280 Gb of sequence data and 95 million to 140 million unique TCR beta sequences obtained from around 170 million T cells. To decide whether each TCR beta V gene segment behaved as functional or pseudogenic, an earlier analysis of over 500 of the donors relied on high-throughput TCR beta sequencing. Every discovery cohort repertoire had been produced on one sequencing platform. Alongside the repertoire data, information on donor age, sex, ethnicity and CMV serostatus was compiled. An early release covering 550 to 700 HLA-typed donors comprised approximately 300 gigabases of sequencing data and around 85 million unique TCR sequences. The study aimed to test whether signatures of past pathogen exposure could be identified by cataloging public T cell receptors. Typing coverage varied by locus: roughly 629-640 donors for A, B, C, DRB1 and DQB1; roughly 520 for DQA1; more than 600 for DPA1; roughly 470 for DPB1. Along with the approximately 700-subject first cohort, a separate validation cohort of over a hundred different subjects was used. Rather than using new phenotypic data, the later analysis identified candidate immune exposures from TCR beta sequences and from how often those sequences occurred across donors. Among over 350 genotyped donors of the cohort, an average of approximately 250,000 unique TCR beta nucleotide sequences were sequenced per donor, roughly a sixth of them non-productive. Class I and class II HLA loci were covered by the typing at four-digit resolution. The study combined high-throughput TCR immunosequencing, statistical association of individual TCRs with disease status, and machine learning to predict cytomegalovirus infection status. Genome-wide SNP genotypes for about three fifths of the 666 donors were used in a later genetic analysis, which treated that subset as a discovery cohort. The study used immunosequencing to profile the T cell repertoires of 600 to 850 subjects and linked those repertoires to cytomegalovirus serostatus. Of the approximately 400 genotyped donors, over 70% fell in the genetic ancestry cluster associated with self-reported Caucasian donors. About 5 DR-DQ haplotypes were handled as single units for association and clustering, since linkage in the cohort was strong. A later analysis re-analyzed previously published TCR beta repertoires from 600 to 850 donors and added high-resolution HLA genotyping to study TCR occurrence patterns. Points the paper makes about the study in general: The only immune exposure information available for the cohort was CMV serostatus. In the study, some 180 TCR beta chains were listed as associated with cytomegalovirus. Because some donors lacked HLA typing at each locus, the association tests relied only on the typed subset. A further reported finding was that TCR beta sequences accurately predicted the HLA-A and HLA-B alleles for most subjects in the first cohort. Several of the top co-occurrence clusters appeared to be linked to parvovirus B19, influenza, CMV and Epstein-Barr virus, according to a later analysis. V-gene and J-gene trimming of TCR beta chains was associated with a missense DCLRE1C variant in a later genetic analysis, and the association was replicated in an independent cohort. In a later analysis, TCR association rates were found to vary across HLA loci, with the most associated TCRs seen for DRB1 alleles and the fewest for HLA-C alleles. A later analysis associated 16,951 TCR beta sequences with specific HLA alleles at a false discovery rate of 0.05. Roughly uniform sequencing depth across donors was assumed in presence/absence analyses, although this assumption may not hold. Compared with the roughly 600-donor mean, donors in an Asian-associated ancestry cluster had fewer N-insertions in productive TCRs, according to a later genetic analysis. In a later analysis, most CMV-associated TCR beta chains were found to appear HLA-restricted, with HLA associations seemingly driven largely by CMV exposure. Because counts were too low, seventeen rarely observed V segments, including chromosome 9 orphons, were excluded from the earlier analysis of 587 of the donors. The classifier was reported to diagnose cytomegalovirus status with high specificity and sensitivity in both the original cohort and the validation cohort. Most TCR sequences were seen in very few donors, while some public TCRs were found in many individuals. An earlier analysis of some 590 of the donors showed that most TCR beta V segments appeared in productive rearrangements either about 87% or about 30% of the time, which broadly matched IMGT annotations. Some IMGT-functional V segments, including TRBV6-2 and TRBV6-3, could not be distinguished by the 87-base-pair reads and were therefore excluded. The sequencing pipeline was judged likely to have produced a cluster of highly shared sequence variants as a technical artifact. According to the authors, the approach could potentially be generalized to other disease states and immunological phenotypes. Linkage disequilibrium might explain the correlated functional status among segregating V segments, but an unknown experimental factor could not be excluded. A few of the identified cytomegalovirus-associated TCR beta chains were confirmed in vitro to be specific for cytomegalovirus antigens. In a later analysis, HLA-associated TCR beta chains were found to be more clonally expanded and to have lower generation probabilities than equally common non-associated chains. Assigning TCR associations to individual alleles was difficult when HLA alleles, especially DR and DQ, strongly co-occurred. The cohort was sequenced for TCR beta chains only, and without alpha or paired-chain data the features that could be detected were limited.

In total, approximately 610 healthy bone marrow donors made up the cohort. At the time of sampling, all cohort members were nominally healthy, though unrecorded immune exposures were likely present. Of the approximately 670 cohort members, more than 250 had a positive CMV serostatus and just over 350 had a negative one, while no CMV serostatus was recorded for the donor. A peripheral blood sample was provided by each donor, and peripheral blood mononuclear cells were used for TCR beta sequencing. The Qiagen DNeasy Blood Extraction Kit was used to extract genomic DNA from the blood cell samples. Library method: the immunoSEQ multiplex PCR assay. For the multiplex PCR, a mixture combining 60 forward primers for TCR Vbeta segments and 13 reverse primers for TCR Jbeta segments was used. Amplification of the CDR3 region of rearranged TCR beta genes was performed with a multiplex PCR assay on genomic DNA. Amplified TCR beta libraries were sequenced as 87-base-pair reads on the Illumina HiSeq System. The paper's data handling went like this. Across the roughly 670 repertoires, a later analysis counted tens of millions of unique TCR beta chains, 9.5 million to 12 million of which were shared by at least two donors. A nearest-neighbor algorithm error-corrected the raw reads and collapsed the reads into unique sequences, merging closely related sequences to remove PCR and sequencing errors. To assign V, D and J gene segments, CDR3 sequences were aligned to IMGT reference sequences. For a sequence to be retained, at least a six-nucleotide match to both a V gene segment and a J gene segment was required. Rearrangements were classified as productive when the CDR3 lacked stop codons and remained in frame with V and J, and all other rearrangements were classified as non-productive. Following IMGT convention, CDR3 was defined as the stretch from the second conserved V-encoded cysteine up to the conserved J-encoded phenylalanine. Sequences without an unambiguous match to a single V gene segment were excluded from the earlier analysis of about 640 of the donors. An earlier analysis of about 600 of the donors called V segments functional above 56.7% productive rearrangements and segregating when the between-donor standard deviation exceeded 5%. To diagnose cytomegalovirus status from the catalog of TCR beta chain sequences, a statistical classification framework was built. In a later analysis, TCR nucleotide sequences were compared against IMGT/GENE-DB human TR gene sequences so that V and J genes could be assigned. Using the TCRdist pipeline, a later analysis assigned CDR3 sequences along with most-parsimonious VDJ recombination scenarios. In a later analysis, every TCR beta chain was defined by the combination of its CDR3 amino acid sequence and its V-gene family, and reads without a unique V-gene family were dropped. In a later analysis, fewer than 650 highly shared, low-generation-probability nucleotide sequences were removed to address suspected cross-contamination and a sequencing artifact. In a later analysis, a clonal expansion index was calculated for each public chain from normalized within-repertoire ranks of inferred template counts. In a later analysis, generation probabilities were computed using a VDJ recombination model fitted to out-of-frame rearrangements, and the results were checked against IGoR. A later analysis scored TCR-TCR, TCR-HLA and TCR-CMV co-occurrence with hypergeometric tests, applying a repertoire-size bias correction to TCR pairs. False discovery rates were estimated in a later analysis by permuting HLA or CMV assignments 20 times. In a later analysis, co-occurring TCRs were grouped using DBSCAN, and TCRdist sequence similarity was added for clustering within HLA-allele-positive subsets. For co-occurrence clustering, repertoires with fewer than 30,000 or more than 120,000 public chains were excluded, along with roughly 5 repertoires with anomalous nucleotide sharing. In TCRdb, the immuneACCESS table is reduced to in-frame sequences with V and J assigned. These tables do not hold every clone; where another copy was compared, an unresolved V gene accounts for under half, and the others remain unexplained. The V and J calls and clone size were taken over from that table, and D and trimming were inferred from the DNA. In this sample the table shows some 130,000 clones, about 80% of which occur a single time. Around 0.92% of the sample is held by the ten biggest clonotypes.

CDR1 is given as SGHRS and CDR2 as YFSETQ, both from the germline V gene. V ends up 0 bases short and J 5 bases short, with an unmatched junction base count of 9. The CDR3 starts with the cysteine, ends with the phenylalanine, and has 17 residues. Only CDR3 DNA is held: 51 bases, read in frame from base 1. This clone has a single count. The target of this receptor is not known. Per-base qualities were not stored, and no clone one base away is much larger. The chain employs TRBV5-1 and TRBJ2-3; a stretch of 10 junction bases matches TRBD2. The clonotype was recovered from a human donor in good health. The specimen sequenced was PBMCs. In nucleotide form, the sequence is TGCGCCAGCAGCTTGGAGTCCACAGCGGGGGGGGTAGATACGCAGTATTTT. Its translation is CASSLESTAGGVDTQYF.